The rows below give T cell receptor beta chains drawn from one sample of a study of control samples from healthy donors and cancer patients. Method: immunoSEQ multiplex PCR; TCRdb's copy keeps in-frame clones and lacks some. This sample carries about 100,000 clones, 80% to 90% of them seen once, and the ten largest clones take about 14%. The sequencing sample was made of blood. All receptors come from a man aged 30-40 years in good health. Each CDR3 is given with its conserved first and last residue. The D gene is left open where the match is weak. Clone size appears in some rows only: once, few, many, or a class for an expanded clone.

clone_size j_call d_call v_call cdr3_nt cdr3_aa
NA TRBJ2-2 NA TRBV5-4 TGTGCCAGCAGCGGGCCGGGACCAGGGGGGGAGCTGTTTTTT CASSGPGPGGELFF
NA TRBJ2-3 TRBD2 TRBV6-5 TGTGCCAGCAGAAGGGGCGGGAGCTCAGATACGCAGTATTTT CASRRGGSSDTQYF
NA TRBJ2-5 NA TRBV7-6 TGTGCCAGCAGCTTAGCAGGGGGACAAGAGACCCAGTACTTC CASSLAGGQETQYF
NA TRBJ1-3 NA TRBV25-1 TGTGCCAGCAGTGACTCGTGGGGGGGCAGCTCTGGAAACACCATATATTTT CASSDSWGGSSGNTIYF
NA TRBJ2-7 TRBD1 TRBV19 TGTGCCAGTAGTATACGAGGGGGCGCTTCTTACGAGCAGTACTTC CASSIRGGASYEQYF
NA TRBJ1-2 NA TRBV10-3 TGTGCCATCAGTGACCGACAGGACGATGACTACACCTTC CAISDRQDDDYTF
NA TRBJ2-1 NA TRBV5-6 TGTGCCAGCAGCTTGGATGACAATGAGCAGTTCTTC CASSLDDNEQFF
NA TRBJ1-4 NA TRBV18 TGTGCCAGCTCACCTAATAATGAAAAACTGTTTTTT CASSPNNEKLFF
NA TRBJ1-4 TRBD1 TRBV7-8 TGTGCCAGCAGCCCTATCGGGACAGTTAATGAAAAACTGTTTTTT CASSPIGTVNEKLFF
NA TRBJ1-4 NA TRBV19 TGTGCCAGTAGTATTGGAACAGTTGGGGAAAAACTGTTTTTT CASSIGTVGEKLFF
few TRBJ2-7 NA TRBV6-5 TGTGCCAGCAGTTACTCTTCGACTCGTTTCAAATACGAGCAGTACTTC CASSYSSTRFKYEQYF
NA TRBJ2-1 NA TRBV2 TGTGCCAGCAGTGCTCCAGGGGCGGGCCTCTTGTTCTTC CASSAPGAGLLFF
NA TRBJ2-7 NA TRBV27 TGTGCCAGCAGTAGTTGGGGCGTCTACGAGCAGTACTTC CASSSWGVYEQYF
NA TRBJ1-6 NA TRBV12-3/TRBV12-4 TGTGCCAGCAGTTTGATCGTGTCTTCACCCCTCCACTTT CASSLIVSSPLHF
NA TRBJ1-4 NA TRBV20-1 TGCAGTGCTACAGGGACCGAAAAACTGTTTTTT CSATGTEKLFF
NA TRBJ1-5 NA TRBV7-9 TGTGCCAGCAGCTCCCCCGAGGATAGCAATCAGCCCCAGCATTTT CASSSPEDSNQPQHF
NA TRBJ1-3 TRBD1 TRBV6-1 TGTGCCAGCAGTGAAGCGCTTTACAGGGGTGGAAACACCATATATTTT CASSEALYRGGNTIYF
NA TRBJ2-1 TRBD2 TRBV9 TGTGCCAGCAGCGTAAGGGAGCGGGAGTACAATGAGCAGTTCTTC CASSVREREYNEQFF
NA TRBJ1-1 NA TRBV14 TGTGCCAGCAGGGACCTGTGGGCCTCAGGGGCTGAAGCTTTCTTT CASRDLWASGAEAFF
few TRBJ2-2 NA TRBV19 TGTGCCAGTAGTATAACAGAGTTCACCGGGGAGCTGTTTTTT CASSITEFTGELFF
NA TRBJ1-1 NA TRBV5-1 TGCGCCAGCAGCTTGGGGGCCGTCCTGGGGAGCACTGAAGCTTTCTTT CASSLGAVLGSTEAFF
NA TRBJ1-5 NA TRBV21-1 TGTGCCAGCAGCAAAGGGATCCGGGACAGGCCCAATCAGCCCCAGCATTTT CASSKGIRDRPNQPQHF
NA TRBJ1-2 NA TRBV12-5 TGTGCTAGTGGTTTGGTACCGGAGGACTATGGCTACACCTTC CASGLVPEDYGYTF
NA TRBJ1-1 NA TRBV7-9 TGTGCCAGCAGCCTAACAGGATCCACTGAAGCTTTCTTT CASSLTGSTEAFF
NA TRBJ1-1 NA TRBV18 TGTGCCAGCTCACCACCGGACGCTGCGGGGACTGAAGCTTTCTTT CASSPPDAAGTEAFF
NA TRBJ2-3 TRBD1 TRBV29-1 TGCAGCGTTGAAGATCTTGAGGACAGGGGGGCAGATACGCAGTATTTT CSVEDLEDRGADTQYF
few TRBJ1-6 NA TRBV4-1 TGCGCCAGCAGCCAACCGGCCACCGGGGGAAATTCACCCCTCCACTTT CASSQPATGGNSPLHF
NA TRBJ2-1 NA TRBV19 TGTGCCACCCGAAGAGGGGCGAGTTCCTACAATGAGCAGTTCTTC CATRRGASSYNEQFF
NA TRBJ2-5 NA TRBV11-3 TGTGCCAGCAGTGGGGTAGTGGAAGAGACCCAGTACTTC CASSGVVEETQYF
NA TRBJ2-2 NA TRBV10-3 TGTGCCTCCCAAACAGGGCAAGGATACACCGGGGAGCTGTTTTTT CASQTGQGYTGELFF
NA TRBJ1-3 TRBD1 TRBV6-5 TGTGCCAGCAGTTACCACGGACAGGCGGAAGGAAACACCATATATTTT CASSYHGQAEGNTIYF
NA TRBJ2-1 TRBD2 TRBV3-1/TRBV3-2 TGTGCCAGCAGGATAGGACTAGCGGGCCGCCAGAGTCATGAGCAGTTCTTC CASRIGLAGRQSHEQFF
NA TRBJ2-5 TRBD2 TRBV4-1 TGCGCCAGCAGCCAGTCTAGCGGGAGGGTTCGTGGAGAGACCCAGTACTTC CASSQSSGRVRGETQYF
NA TRBJ1-2 TRBD1 TRBV7-2 TGTGCCAGCAGCTCTGGGCAATTACAGGGGCGGGGGAATGGCTACACCTTC CASSSGQLQGRGNGYTF
NA TRBJ2-6 NA TRBV7-3 TGTGCCAGCAACACCGGATTCTCCAACGTCCTGACTTTC CASNTGFSNVLTF
NA TRBJ1-5 TRBD1 TRBV5-8 TGTGCCAGCAGCCCTACAGGGGGCTCCCGACCCCAGCATTTT CASSPTGGSRPQHF
NA TRBJ1-1 NA TRBV28 TGTGCCAGCACCCCGGGAGGGTCAGGCTCTGAAGCTTTCTTT CASTPGGSGSEAFF
NA TRBJ1-1 NA TRBV3-1/TRBV3-2 TGTGCCAGCAGCCAAAGGGGGGGTGGGAACACTGAAGCTTTCTTT CASSQRGGGNTEAFF
NA TRBJ2-5 TRBD1 TRBV10-3 TGTGCCATCAGCGCCCTATGGGGACAGGGTAGGGAGACCCAGTACTTC CAISALWGQGRETQYF
NA TRBJ2-7 NA TRBV5-1 TGCGCCAGCAGCCGATCAGCGGCAGGGGTCATGAGCGAGCAGTACTTC CASSRSAAGVMSEQYF
NA TRBJ2-2 NA TRBV7-6 TGTGCCAGCAGCTTAGAGGCGGAAGTCCACACCGGGGAGCTGTTTTTT CASSLEAEVHTGELFF
NA TRBJ1-2 NA TRBV6-6 TGTGCCAGCAGTCCAGGACAGAACTATGGCTACACCTTC CASSPGQNYGYTF
NA TRBJ2-5 TRBD1 TRBV5-4 TGTGCCAGCAGCTTGCAACAGGGGGTCACCACACAAGAGACCCAGTACTTC CASSLQQGVTTQETQYF
NA TRBJ2-7 NA TRBV11-3 TGTGCCAGCAGCCCCTCGTCCCCGTCCAAGGAGGGCCTCTACGAGCAGTACTTC CASSPSSPSKEGLYEQYF
NA TRBJ2-5 TRBD2 TRBV4-2 TGTGCCAGCAGCCAAGGTAGCGGGAGGAATCAAGAGACCCAGTACTTC CASSQGSGRNQETQYF
NA TRBJ2-3 NA TRBV7-3 TGTGCCAGCAGCTTAAGGCAGTGGGGGAACACAGATACGCAGTATTTT CASSLRQWGNTDTQYF
NA TRBJ1-1 NA TRBV30 TGTGCCTGGAATAGGGAGGGTTGGACTGAAGCTTTCTTT CAWNREGWTEAFF